The rows below give T cell receptor beta chains drawn from one sample of a study of blood T cells in healthy people across ages. TCRdb analysed the 5' RACE reads with MiXCR anew, one entry per CDR3 protein. Counted here are hundreds of thousands of distinct CDR3 sequences, around 24% occurring once; the ten biggest clones make up 3%. Separately, the same data were catalogued under a study of T cells of mothers and their children.

Input material: blood. All receptors derive from a boy between 10 and 17 years old in good health. CDR3s include the opening cysteine and the closing phenylalanine or tryptophan. The D gene is left open where the match is weak. The size of a clone is reported for some rows only, either as once, few or many, or as a class for expanded clones.

D gene: -
V gene: TRBV5-1
clone size: few
J gene: TRBJ2-2
CDR3 protein: CASSYIEPGELFF
CDR3 DNA: TGCGCCAGCAGCTACATAGAGCCCGGGGAGCTGTTTTTT

D gene: -
V gene: TRBV9
clone size: -
J gene: TRBJ2-3
CDR3 protein: CASSVEIQSSTDTQYF
CDR3 DNA: TGTGCCAGCAGCGTAGAGATCCAAAGCTCCACAGATACGCAGTATTTT

D gene: -
V gene: TRBV28
clone size: -
J gene: TRBJ1-2
CDR3 protein: CASGAGPLGYTF
CDR3 DNA: TGTGCCAGCGGAGCCGGTCCTTTGGGCTACACCTTC

D gene: -
V gene: TRBV4-1
clone size: -
J gene: TRBJ1-5
CDR3 protein: CASSQDTDGSYQPQHF
CDR3 DNA: TGCGCCAGCAGCCAAGACACGGACGGTAGCTATCAGCCCCAGCATTTT

D gene: TRBD1
V gene: TRBV25-1
clone size: few
J gene: TRBJ2-7
CDR3 protein: CASSEPRTGGHEQYF
CDR3 DNA: TGTGCCAGCAGTGAACCCAGGACAGGGGGCCACGAGCAGTACTTC

D gene: TRBD1
V gene: TRBV6-2/TRBV6-3
clone size: -
J gene: TRBJ1-1
CDR3 protein: CASSYILGQGAEAFF
CDR3 DNA: TGTGCCAGCAGTTACATCTTGGGACAGGGAGCTGAAGCTTTCTTT

D gene: -
V gene: TRBV20-1
clone size: few
J gene: TRBJ2-3
CDR3 protein: CSAGSRRETDTQYF
CDR3 DNA: TGCAGTGCTGGTAGCAGGAGGGAGACAGATACGCAGTATTTT

D gene: TRBD1
V gene: TRBV15
clone size: -
J gene: TRBJ2-7
CDR3 protein: CATSPGTGSYEQYF
CDR3 DNA: TGTGCCACCAGCCCCGGGACAGGGTCCTACGAGCAGTACTTC

D gene: -
V gene: TRBV28
clone size: -
J gene: TRBJ1-2
CDR3 protein: CASSSWTKVGYTF
CDR3 DNA: TGTGCCAGCAGTTCCTGGACCAAGGTTGGCTACACCTTC

D gene: -
V gene: TRBV7-6
clone size: -
J gene: TRBJ2-7
CDR3 protein: CASSVGTKSYEQYF
CDR3 DNA: TGTGCCAGCAGCGTCGGGACCAAATCCTACGAGCAGTACTTC

D gene: -
V gene: TRBV27
clone size: few
J gene: TRBJ1-6
CDR3 protein: CASSGYPNNSPLHF
CDR3 DNA: TGTGCCAGCAGCGGCTACCCCAATAATTCACCCCTCCACTTT

D gene: TRBD2
V gene: TRBV20-1
clone size: -
J gene: TRBJ2-1
CDR3 protein: CSARIGTSVLDEQFF
CDR3 DNA: TGCAGTGCTAGAATCGGGACTAGCGTTCTCGATGAGCAGTTCTTC

D gene: -
V gene: TRBV5-1
clone size: few
J gene: TRBJ1-4
CDR3 protein: CASTWGMAGDKKLFF
CDR3 DNA: TGCGCCAGCACCTGGGGGATGGCGGGGGATAAAAAACTGTTTTTT

D gene: TRBD1
V gene: TRBV27
clone size: few
J gene: TRBJ2-1
CDR3 protein: CASSLFQGAWNEQFF
CDR3 DNA: TGTGCCAGCAGTTTGTTCCAGGGGGCATGGAATGAGCAGTTCTTC

D gene: -
V gene: TRBV2
clone size: -
J gene: TRBJ1-5
CDR3 protein: CASSESEDYGQPQHF
CDR3 DNA: TGTGCCAGCAGTGAATCGGAAGATTACGGGCAGCCCCAGCATTTT